The 26 T cell receptor beta chains below all came from one sample that was sequenced in a study of blood T cell repertoires in COVID-19. Sequenced by immunoSEQ multiplex PCR; TCRdb stores in-frame clones only, minus some. The table has some 230,000 clones, around four fifths seen once. The sample comprised peripheral blood. The receptors were gathered from a woman aged 60-70 years who had recovered from COVID-19.

This chain connects TRBV5-6 to TRBJ2-7; TRBD1 matches at 8 bases. V lost 4 bases and J lost 4; bases outside the gene matches: 4. The CDR3 covers 13 residues. Germline loops: CDR1 SGHDT, CDR2 YYEEEE. CDR3 bases: TGTGCCAGCAGCCGGGACAGGAGGTACGAGCAGTACTTC. Translating gives CASSRDRRYEQYF. Filled out from reference TRBV5-6 and TRBJ2-7, the complete variable domain reads DAGVTQSPTHLIKTRGQQVTLRCSPKSGHDTVSWYQQALGQGPQFIFQYYEEEERQRGNFPDRFSGHQFPNYSSELNVNALLLGDSALYLCASSRDRRYEQYFGPGTRLTVT.

This sequence joins TRBV6-4 and TRBJ2-1, with 8 bases that match TRBD2. Germline values: CDR1 MRHNA, CDR2 SNTAGT. V lost 7 bases to trimming and J lost 2 bases; unmatched junction nucleotides: 7. This CDR3 has 15 residues. The chain's CDR3 is CASKRVAGPYNEQFF. The CDR3 nucleotides read TGTGCCAGCAAAAGGGTAGCGGGGCCCTACAATGAGCAGTTCTTC.

The chain uses TRBV30 and TRBJ2-1; 9 nucleotides agree with TRBD2. CDR3 length: 15 residues. Germline-derived CDR1 and CDR2 are GTSNPN and SVGIG (reference sequence). V lost 4 bases, J lost 4 bases, and 8 bases stayed unmatched. This CDR3 is CAWTEGLANYNEQFF. The DNA for the CDR3 is TGTGCCTGGACGGAAGGACTAGCGAATTACAATGAGCAGTTCTTC.

The count of this clone is one. CDR3: CASRNHGTGRGYTF. The CDR3 DNA is TGTGCCAGCAGGAATCACGGGACAGGGCGAGGCTACACCTTC. This sequence joins TRBV6-5 and TRBJ1-2; TRBD1 agrees at 9 bases. After removal of 6 bases from V and 8 bases from J, the junction contained 10 bases not matched to a gene. In germline, CDR1 is MNHEY, CDR2 SVGAGI. This CDR3 comprises 14 residues.

The rearrangement links TRBV6-5 to TRBJ2-3; 13 bases agree with TRBD2. CDR1 is MNHEY and CDR2 is SVGAGI in the germline V gene. V dropped 5 bases and J dropped 5; count of bases not matched to a gene: 1. CDR3 length equals 14 residues. Here the CDR3 DNA reads TGTGCCAGCAGTACTAGCGGGGGGGTAGATACGCAGTATTTT. Protein: CASSTSGGVDTQYF.

This chain joins TRBV7-8 and TRBJ2-6; 7 positions agree with TRBD2. This CDR3 contains 18 residues. Germline CDR1 reads SGHVS; CDR2 reads FQNEAQ. Germline trimming cut 5 bases from V and 2 bases from J; bases unmatched to any gene: 12. The CDR3 is CASSGGRGGMAGANVLTF. For the CDR3, the DNA is TGTGCCAGCAGCGGGGGTCGCGGGGGTATGGCTGGGGCCAACGTCCTGACTTTC.

This clone turned up a few times. In nucleotides, the CDR3 is TGTGCCAGCAGTGAGGGGCAGGGTTCGAACACTGAAGCTTTCTTT. Translation gives CASSEGQGSNTEAFF. This chain connects TRBV2 to TRBJ1-1, with a tentative D call TRBD1 (5 bases). The V gene's germline CDR1 is SNHLY and CDR2 FYNNEI. V was pared by 3 bases and J by 1 base, with 12 bases between. CDR3 length: 15 amino acids.

V gene TRBV7-2 combines with J gene TRBJ2-3; D is unresolved. CDR1 is SGHTA and CDR2 is FQGNSA in the germline V gene. The CDR3 totals 14 residues. V was pared by 5 bases and J by 2 bases, with 11 bases between. CDR3 residues: CASSPRAITDTQYF. The CDR3 nucleotides are TGTGCCAGCAGCCCCCGCGCAATCACAGATACGCAGTATTTT.

The V call is TRBV11-2, the J call TRBJ2-7; D possibly corresponds to TRBD1 (5 bases). Trimming took 0 bases from V and 3 from J, leaving 9 bases between them. Germline CDR1 and CDR2: SGHAT and FQNNGV. The CDR3 is 14 residues long. The CDR3 here is CASSLERQSYEQYF. The CDR3 DNA sequence: TGTGCCAGCAGCTTAGAGCGACAGAGCTACGAGCAGTACTTC.

This clone turned up a few times. V gene TRBV12-3 or TRBV12-4 combines with J gene TRBJ1-2; tentative D call: TRBD1 (6 bases). The germline V and J ends were trimmed by 5 bases and 5 bases, with 9 bases remaining between them. This CDR3 comprises 12 residues. The CDR3 nucleotides read TGTGCCAGCAGTACCCAGGGGTATGGCTACACCTTC. Translation gives CASSTQGYGYTF.

The genes are TRBV5-4 and TRBJ1-4, with 9 positions matching TRBD1. Germline values: CDR1 SGHNT, CDR2 YYREEE (reference sequence). The CDR3 has 14 residues. The J segment lost 6 bases and the V segment lost 3 bases, leaving 3 bases of the junction unmatched. CDR3 bases: TGTGCCAGCAGCTCCGGACAGGGGCATGAAAAACTGTTTTTT. Translated: CASSSGQGHEKLFF.

The chain employs TRBV24-1 and TRBJ2-1; 9 nucleotides line up with TRBD2. Unmatched junction bases numbered 5, after V lost 10 bases and J lost 5 bases. In germline, CDR1 is KGHDR, CDR2 SFDVKD. The CDR3 is made up of 13 amino acids. As DNA, the CDR3 is TGTGCCACGGGCCAGCGGGGGGACAATGAGCAGTTCTTC. The encoded protein is CATGQRGDNEQFF.

V is TRBV19 and J is TRBJ2-7; perhaps TRBD1 as D (6 bases). CDR1 is LNHDA and CDR2 is SQIVND in the germline V gene (reference sequence). The V end lost 7 bases, the J end lost 3 bases, and 22 bases lay between the germline ends. CDR3 length equals 16 residues. CDR3 DNA sequence: TGTGCCAGTAAGGGCAGGGGATTGGGAGTCGGCTACGAGCAGTACTTC. As protein: CASKGRGLGVGYEQYF. The complete variable domain, with remaining parts taken from reference TRBV19 and TRBJ2-7, reads DGGITQSPKYLFRKEGQNVTLSCEQNLNHDAMYWYRQDPGQGLRLIYYSQIVNDFQKGDIAEGYSVSREKKESFPLTVTSAQKNPTAFYLCASKGRGLGVGYEQYFGPGTRLTVT.

The rearrangement joins TRBV15 to TRBJ2-1; TRBD1 matches 10 bases. The CDR3 runs to 16 residues. CDR1 is LNHNV and CDR2 is YYDKDF in the germline V gene (reference sequence). V was clipped by 3 bases and J by 8 bases; unmatched bases: 10. The CDR3 loop is CATSRGPGQGTDEQFF. In nucleotides, the CDR3 is TGTGCCACCAGCAGGGGTCCGGGACAGGGGACCGATGAGCAGTTCTTC. Drawing the rest from reference TRBV15 and TRBJ2-1, the complete variable domain is DAMVIQNPRYQVTQFGKPVTLSCSQTLNHNVMYWYQQKSSQAPKLLFHYYDKDFNNEADTPDNFQSRRPNTSFCFLDIRSPGLGDTAMYLCATSRGPGQGTDEQFFGPGTRLTVL.

The chain employs TRBV12-3 or TRBV12-4 and TRBJ1-2; 7 bases line up with TRBD1. The length of the CDR3 is 13 residues. The trim removed 7 bases at V and 4 bases at J, leaving 6 bases unmatched. The CDR3 region is CASTTGVRYGYTF. CDR3 DNA sequence: TGTGCCAGCACTACAGGGGTTCGCTATGGCTACACCTTC.

The CDR3 loop is CASRPWEGGYGYTF. Here the CDR3 DNA reads TGTGCCAGCAGACCCTGGGAGGGTGGCTATGGCTACACCTTC. The chain links TRBV5-5 to TRBJ1-2; no reliable D call. The CDR3 loop spans 14 amino acids. Trimming shortened V by 5 bases and J by 4 bases, and 15 bases separated the two germline ends. CDR1 and CDR2 (germline): SGHKS, YYEKEE (reference sequence).

The chain has TRBV12-3 or TRBV12-4 and TRBJ1-2; D unclear. The CDR3 spans 12 residues. V was shortened by 4 bases and J by 5 bases, with 8 bases between the two germline ends. As DNA, the CDR3 is TGTGCCAGCAGTTCCACCCGGTATGGCTACACCTTC. Protein sequence: CASSSTRYGYTF.

V and J are TRBV2 and TRBJ1-1; TRBD1 agrees at 9 bases. The CDR3 runs 15 residues. Germline V lookup: CDR1 SNHLY, CDR2 FYNNEI. V gave up 3 bases and J gave up 5 bases; unmatched junction bases: 7. The CDR3 DNA follows: TGTGCCAGCAGTGACGCGGACAGGGGAGAGACTGAAGCTTTCTTT. This gives the protein CASSDADRGETEAFF. The variable domain in full, completed from reference TRBV2 and TRBJ1-1, reads EPEVTQTPSHQVTQMGQEVILRCVPISNHLYFYWYRQILGQKVEFLVSFYNNEISEKSEIFDDQFSVERPDGSNFTLKIRSTKLEDSAMYFCASSDADRGETEAFFGQGTRLTVV.

CDR3 nucleotides: TGTGCCAGTAGTATGGGGCGGACGAACACTGAAGCTTTCTTT. This gives the protein CASSMGRTNTEAFF. The chain combines TRBV19 with TRBJ1-1, with a possible D match to TRBD1 (5 bases). The CDR3 runs 14 residues. Between the trimmed V and J ends, which lost 3 bases and 1 base, there was a span of 9 bases. Germline V CDR1 and CDR2: LNHDA, SQIVND (reference sequence).

J is TRBJ2-7 and V is TRBV5-4; 8 bases match TRBD2. The CDR3 is 13 amino acids. The germline V gene has CDR1 SGHNT and CDR2 YYREEE (reference sequence). The V gene end was trimmed by 4 bases and the J gene end by 2 bases; junction bases not matched to a gene: 2. The CDR3 DNA reads TGTGCCAGCAGCGAGGGACTAGCCTACGAGCAGTACTTC. It specifies CASSEGLAYEQYF.

This clone appeared once. This chain joins TRBV7-2 and TRBJ2-7, with a weak D call TRBD2 (6 bases). Germline loops: CDR1 SGHTA, CDR2 FQGNSA. V was pared by 3 bases and J by 2 bases, with 20 bases between. The CDR3 contains 17 residues. CDR3 nucleotides: TGTGCCAGCAGCTTCCAATGGGACTCCCTGGGGACCTACGAGCAGTACTTC. Translated: CASSFQWDSLGTYEQYF.

The chain carries TRBV27 and TRBJ2-1; a possible D gene is TRBD1 (5 bases). The CDR3 spans 13 residues. Germline CDR1 MNHEY, CDR2 SMNVEV (reference sequence). Trimming took 2 bases from V and 3 from J, leaving 5 bases between them. Written as DNA, the CDR3 is TGTGCCAGCAGTTTACAGGGCTACAATGAGCAGTTCTTC. Its protein is CASSLQGYNEQFF.

This clone occurred once. This chain joins TRBV3-1 (or the pseudogene TRBV3-2) and TRBJ2-2, with D maybe TRBD2 (5 bases). This CDR3 comprises 16 residues. V gave up 5 bases and J gave up 1 base, with 14 bases separating them. CDR1 LGHDT and CDR2 YNNKEL come from the germline V gene (reference sequence). CDR3 coding DNA: TGTGCCAGCAGCTTCCCTGGAGAGGGGAACACCGGGGAGCTGTTTTTT. This encodes CASSFPGEGNTGELFF.

The chain couples TRBV5-1 to TRBJ2-2; TRBD2 agrees at 7 bases. The length of the CDR3 is 15 residues. Germline trimming cut 4 bases from V and 2 bases from J; bases unmatched to any gene: 5. The germline CDR1 and CDR2 sequences are SGHRS and YFSETQ. The CDR3 loop reads CASSQLATNTGELFF. In DNA, the CDR3 is TGCGCCAGCAGCCAACTAGCGACAAACACCGGGGAGCTGTTTTTT.

The sample holds one count of this clone. The chain couples TRBV3-1 (or the pseudogene TRBV3-2) to TRBJ1-4; D unclear. The CDR3 totals 15 residues. The V gene lost 5 bases and the J gene lost 0 bases, with 10 bases spanning the gap. Germline CDR1 is LGHDT and CDR2 is YNNKEL (reference sequence). CDR3 region: CASSYDGTTNEKLFF. For the CDR3, the DNA is TGTGCCAGCAGCTACGACGGGACAACTAATGAAAAACTGTTTTTT.

The chain couples TRBV5-1 to TRBJ2-2; possibly TRBD2 for D (5 bases). Germline CDR1 is SGHRS and CDR2 is YFSETQ. The V gene lost 5 bases and the J gene lost 3 bases, with 8 bases spanning the gap. The length of the CDR3 is 13 residues. CDR3 in DNA: TGCGCCAGCAGAGGAGCGGACACCGGGGAGCTGTTTTTT. It translates to CASRGADTGELFF.